This T cell receptor beta chain was sequenced during a study of T cells in Graves' hyperthyroidism and ophthalmopathy. A note on this clonotype: This clone may be a read error of a much larger clone one base away.

Per the germline V gene, CDR1 is SGHNT and CDR2 is YENEEA. The CDR3 is 14 residues long. V was shortened by 5 bases and J by 10 bases, with 15 bases between the two germline ends. Diagnosing involved the use of clinical symptoms, serum thyroxine and TRAb, thyroid ultrasound and orbital computed tomography. Out of approximately 9.9 ml of fresh peripheral blood came the PBMCs. From RNA transcripts, TCR beta CDR3 regions were amplified. RT-PCR in the first round (using the HTBI primer set) targeted the TCR CDR3. TCRdb recomputed calls from the multiplex PCR reads with MiXCR, one row per CDR3 protein. The data show roughly 380,000 distinct CDR3 sequences, 11% to 15% seen once.

This receptor was taken from a woman aged 60-75 years with Graves' hyperthyroidism. This sequence joins TRBV11-3 and TRBJ1-6; D possibly corresponds to TRBD1 (5 bases). Sequenced material: blood. CDR3 bases: TGTGCCAGCAGCCTCTGGGGGGTGCGGTCACCCCTCCACTTT. Translation gives CASSLWGVRSPLHF.